Listed here are 20 T cell receptor beta chains from one sample, sequenced in a study of blood T cell repertoires in COVID-19 (dated by TCRdb to 2018 to 2021). The library came from the immunoSEQ multiplex PCR assay. TCRdb retrieved this table from immuneACCESS and kept in-frame rearrangements only. Not all clones are present; in checked studies, unresolved V genes account for under half, and no reason is known for the remainder. The sample data list 250,000 or so clones, and about 89% of these were observed just once. Together, the top ten hold less than 1% of the sample. Sequenced: peripheral blood. The receptors shown here come from a woman in her thirties or forties who had recovered from COVID-19.

The rearrangement links TRBV28 to TRBJ2-3; 8 nucleotides line up with TRBD2. This CDR3 is 18 amino acids long. The ends lost 10 bases at V and 0 bases at J; junction bases unmatched: 18. CDR1 and CDR2 (germline): MDHEN, SYDVKM. CDR3 region: CATQLAEFLLTSTDTQYF. As DNA, the CDR3 is TGTGCCACCCAACTAGCGGAGTTCCTCCTGACTAGCACAGATACGCAGTATTTT.

V usage is TRBV3-1 (or the pseudogene TRBV3-2) and J usage is TRBJ1-2; D remains ambiguous. There are 14 residues in the CDR3. Trimming removed 0 bases from V and 5 bases from J, with 10 bases in between. Per germline, CDR1 LGHDT and CDR2 YNNKEL (reference sequence). The CDR3 reads CASSQDIPSYGYTF. DNA for the CDR3: TGTGCCAGCAGCCAAGATATTCCGTCTTATGGCTACACCTTC.

CDR3 coding DNA: TGTGCCATCAGCCGACAGGGGGGAGAAAATGAAAAACTGTTTTTT. Translated: CAISRQGGENEKLFF. The rearrangement joins TRBV10-3 to TRBJ1-4, with 9 bases fitting TRBD1. This CDR3 has 15 residues. Germline V gives CDR1 ENHRY, CDR2 SYGVKD. Trimming removed 6 bases from V and 5 bases from J; junction bases left unmatched: 7.

The chain is built from TRBV18 and TRBJ2-3; TRBD2 agrees at 9 bases. CDR3 length equals 14 residues. Germline CDR1 is KGHSH and CDR2 is LQKENI. J gave up 3 bases and V 4 bases, and 2 bases lay outside the gene matches. The CDR3 spells CASSRGLATDTQYF. The CDR3 DNA follows: TGTGCCAGCTCACGCGGACTAGCGACAGATACGCAGTATTTT.

This clone was observed a single time. The chain uses TRBV6-5 and TRBJ2-1, with D possibly matching TRBD2 (6 bases). V was pared by 10 bases and J by 2 bases, with 9 bases between. This CDR3 has 12 residues. The germline CDR1 and CDR2 sequences are MNHEY and SVGAGI. CDR3 region: CATRTTYNEQFF. The DNA of the CDR3 is TGTGCCACCAGGACTACCTACAATGAGCAGTTCTTC.

V and J are TRBV19 and TRBJ2-7, with TRBD1 identical over 8 bases. CDR1 LNHDA and CDR2 SQIVND come from the germline V gene (reference sequence). V trimming: 9 bases; J trimming: 6 bases; junction bases outside the gene matches: 10. The CDR3 is made up of 13 amino acids. CDR3 in amino acids: CASAQGDQSEQYF. The CDR3 DNA follows: TGTGCCAGCGCACAGGGGGATCAGAGCGAGCAGTACTTC.

The genes are TRBV10-3 and TRBJ1-6; D might be TRBD1 (6 bases). This CDR3 has 14 amino acids. Trimming shortened V by 10 bases and J by 7 bases, and 17 bases separated the two germline ends. Germline assignment: CDR1 ENHRY and CDR2 SYGVKD. As DNA, the CDR3 is TGTGCCACCAGGGGCCAGGGTGTGAATTCACCCCTCCACTTT. Protein product: CATRGQGVNSPLHF.

About this clone: In the same sample, other DNA sequences code for this CDR3. The chain uses TRBV6-5 and TRBJ1-1; weak D call: TRBD1 (5 bases). CDR3 length: 12 amino acids. Between the trimmed V and J ends, which lost 6 bases and 4 bases, there was a span of 9 bases. Germline assignment: CDR1 MNHEY and CDR2 SVGAGI. CDR3 sequence (DNA): TGTGCCAGCAGGGGGGGTGGCACTGAAGCTTTCTTT. Protein sequence: CASRGGGTEAFF.

This clone was counted a single time. The chain combines TRBV7-9 with TRBJ1-2; TRBD1 agrees at 11 bases. CDR3 length: 15 amino acids. Looked up from germline, CDR1 is SEHNR and CDR2 is FQNEAQ (reference sequence). J gave up 7 bases and V 1 base, and 5 bases lay outside the gene matches. The CDR3 bases are TGTGCCAGCAGCTTAGTCGGACAGGGGGCCAGTGGCTACACCTTC. This translates into CASSLVGQGASGYTF.

The chain carries TRBV19 and TRBJ2-3, with 9 bases fitting TRBD2. The V gene's germline CDR1 is LNHDA and CDR2 SQIVND (reference sequence). This CDR3 has 16 residues. With V trimmed by 9 bases and J by 4 bases, 14 bases remained unmatched. CDR3 region: CASTGTSLGGADTQYF. Written as DNA, the CDR3 is TGTGCCAGCACCGGGACTAGCTTGGGGGGGGCAGATACGCAGTATTTT. Full variable domain (outside the CDR3, taken from reference TRBV19 and TRBJ2-3): DGGITQSPKYLFRKEGQNVTLSCEQNLNHDAMYWYRQDPGQGLRLIYYSQIVNDFQKGDIAEGYSVSREKKESFPLTVTSAQKNPTAFYLCASTGTSLGGADTQYFGPGTRLTVL.

This clone was counted once. The CDR3 spells CASRADRAKNIQYF. CDR3 nucleotides: TGTGCCAGTAGGGCGGACAGGGCCAAAAACATTCAGTACTTC. The rearrangement links TRBV19 to TRBJ2-4, with TRBD1 matching 7 bases. The CDR3 is 14 residues long. V lost 6 bases and J lost 1; bases outside the gene matches: 3. Germline CDR1 is LNHDA and CDR2 is SQIVND (reference sequence).

The rearrangement joins TRBV24-1 to TRBJ2-2; D is uncertain. CDR3 length: 13 amino acids. The germline CDR1 and CDR2 sequences are KGHDR and SFDVKD. With 7 bases removed from V and 6 bases from J, the gap between germline ends came to 11 bases. This CDR3 reads CATRETEPGELFF. Written as DNA, the CDR3 is TGTGCCACCAGGGAGACGGAACCCGGGGAGCTGTTTTTT.

This rearrangement joins TRBV7-3 to TRBJ2-5, with 11 positions matching TRBD2. From germline, CDR1 is SGHTA and CDR2 FQGTGA. V trimming: 2 bases; J trimming: 1 base; junction bases outside the gene matches: 3. There are 16 residues in the CDR3. The CDR3 region is CASSLSLAGAQETQYF. The CDR3, as DNA: TGTGCCAGCAGCTTATCACTAGCGGGAGCCCAAGAGACCCAGTACTTC. The whole variable domain, filled in from reference TRBV7-3 and TRBJ2-5, reads GAGVSQTPSNKVTEKGKYVELRCDPISGHTALYWYRQSLGQGPEFLIYFQGTGAADDSGLPNDRFFAVRPEGSVSTLKIQRTERGDSAVYLCASSLSLAGAQETQYFGPGTRLLVL.

This chain connects TRBV6-5 to TRBJ1-1; 9 positions match TRBD1. This CDR3 has 14 amino acids. Germline values: CDR1 MNHEY, CDR2 SVGAGI. Trimming at V came to 7 bases and at J to 5 bases, leaving 8 bases not matched to a gene. Written as DNA, the CDR3 is TGTGCCAGCACCCAAAAACAGGGGGCAACTGAAGCTTTCTTT. Protein sequence: CASTQKQGATEAFF.

This clone came up a few times. This chain links TRBV11-1 with TRBJ2-1; TRBD2 matches 7 bases. Germline lookup yields CDR1 SGHAT and CDR2 FQDESV (reference sequence). CDR3 size: 15 residues. Trimming cost V 1 base and J 8 bases; bases outside gene matches: 8. CDR3 in DNA: TGTGCCAGCAGCTTAGGTTTAACGGGGAGGGATGAGCAGTTCTTC. It yields the protein CASSLGLTGRDEQFF.

In this sample, this clone turned up once. The CDR3 DNA follows: TGTGCCAGCAGCGGACAGTCTAGGAATCAGCCCCAGCATTTT. Residues: CASSGQSRNQPQHF. V gene TRBV28 combines with J gene TRBJ1-5; D may be TRBD1 (6 bases). Germline CDR1 reads MDHEN; CDR2 reads SYDVKM. The CDR3 consists of 14 residues. The V end lost 6 bases, the J end lost 4 bases, and 13 bases lay between the germline ends.

This clone was seen only once. This sequence joins TRBV18 and TRBJ2-7; 11 bases match TRBD2. Trimming at V came to 3 bases and at J to 4 bases, leaving 5 bases not matched to a gene. The CDR3 totals 15 residues. The V gene's germline CDR1 is KGHSH and CDR2 LQKENI. DNA for the CDR3: TGTGCCAGCTCACCCGGCGGACTAGCGGGTTACGAGCAGTACTTC. It specifies CASSPGGLAGYEQYF.

The V and J genes are TRBV14 and TRBJ1-5, with D unclear. V was clipped by 4 bases and J by 7 bases, with 11 bases between them. The germline gives CDR1 SGHDN, CDR2 FVKESK. The length of the CDR3 is 13 residues. CDR3 bases: TGTGCCAGCAGCCTAAGCGAGGGACAGCCCCAGCATTTT. It is translated as CASSLSEGQPQHF.

The chain couples TRBV23-1 to TRBJ1-2; tentatively, D is TRBD1 (6 bases). TRBV23-1 is an ORF; its function is uncertain. V dropped 6 bases and J dropped 0 bases, with 32 bases sitting between them. This CDR3 comprises 21 residues. The CDR3 DNA follows: TGCGCCAGCAGGCGAAGATGGGAGACAGGAAATAGCATGGGGACTAACTATGGCTACACCTTC. Protein sequence: CASRRRWETGNSMGTNYGYTF.

This chain links TRBV7-2 with TRBJ2-1; the match to TRBD2 covers 7 bases. The CDR3 contains 15 residues. Germline V gene data show CDR1 as SGHTA and CDR2 as FQGNSA. V lost 3 bases to trimming and J lost 8 bases; unmatched junction nucleotides: 10. This CDR3 is CASSFMAGVSDEQFF. CDR3 in DNA: TGTGCCAGCAGCTTTATGGCGGGAGTGAGCGATGAGCAGTTCTTC.